Described below is a single T cell receptor beta chain sequence and its context. This clonotype was detected only a few times. Its specific antigen is unknown. Base qualities are missing; no much larger clone stands one base away. V lost 3 bases and J lost 8 bases; the stretch between them is 8 bases long. The CDR3 numbers 13 residues from cysteine through phenylalanine. The entry retains the CDR3 DNA only, 39 bases that are in frame from base 1. Receptor amplification or capture employed multiplex PCR. The run used an Illumina HiSeq 4000. iRepertoire HTBI primers and Arm-PCR amplification of CDR3 regions were used to construct TCR beta libraries. PCR products were gel purified before sequencing. The authors' pipeline ran thus. Gene usage analysis of CDR3 amino acid clonotypes relied on the 60 or so TRBV and over 13 TRBJ segments identified across samples. COPE and FqMerger were used to merge filtered high-quality paired reads into contigs. Contigs were aligned with BLAST to IMGT TRBV, TRBD and TRBJ reference genes, and CDR3 was defined per IMGT. Highly expanded clones were defined as clonotypes with a frequency above 0.1%. Shannon entropy served as the measure of repertoire diversity, while the Gini coefficient captured V-J evenness. Public clonotypes were defined as clonotypes shared by more than one individual. The public sequencing data were trimmed at Q25 with fastp and processed into clonotypes with MiXCR by TCRdb, which kept only in-frame beta chains. Identical CDR3 proteins give one entry, which carries the most common genes and DNA. The authors' filters were not applied to this entry. This sample lists 400,000 to 500,000 distinct CDR3 sequences; 15% were detected once. Of the sample, about 7.6% is held by the ten largest clones.

This specimen belongs to a study of regulatory T cells in long-lasting Graves disease (TCRdb year 2021). A note on the overall study: Newly diagnosed Graves' disease patients had taken antithyroid drugs for less than 3 months. Peripheral blood TCR sequencing and RNA sequencing compared persistent Graves' disease patients with newly diagnosed Graves' disease patients. The study was conducted in China and was registered as a clinical trial. TCR sequencing covered around 13 persistent and roughly 20 newly diagnosed Graves' disease patients, some 33 samples in total.

According to the study, the label for this sample's time point signals: newly diagnosed GD, antithyroid drugs for less than 3 months. For both TCR sequencing and RNA sequencing, RNA was extracted from PBMCs in TRIzol. Graves' disease was diagnosed according to American Thyroid Association guidelines. The patients came from an endocrinology department in Xi'an, China. From each patient, approximately 9 milliliters of peripheral blood was collected into an EDTA anticoagulant tube. Ficoll Paque Plus density gradient separation was used to isolate PBMCs, and no further T cell sorting was done. An Agilent 2100 Bioanalyzer and agarose gel were used to check RNA quality, and a NanoDrop 2000 was used to measure RNA concentration. Overall study results and their limits: As a limitation, the authors acknowledged that the small sample size may reduce accuracy. Preferential use of TRBV28, TRBJ1-2 and TRBJ2-5 was observed in persistent disease, whereas TRBV20-1 and TRBJ2-1 were favored in newly diagnosed disease. Peripheral blood alone was examined, since thyroid tissue, which constituted the primary lesion, could not be accessed. Compared with newly diagnosed patients, persistent Graves' disease patients had lower TCR Shannon entropy and fewer highly expanded clones, which suggests clonal expansion. Sequencing and analysis were limited to the TCR beta chain. Patients with persistent disease shared more public clonotypes (about 2,700) than newly diagnosed patients did (around 930).

These data were also filed under a second study, of T cells in Graves' hyperthyroidism and ophthalmopathy. The second paper states: Stable Graves' hyperthyroidism was defined as no progression to ophthalmopathy during 18 months of follow-up. Hyperthyroidism patients were newly diagnosed, with disease duration under 2 months, and aged 18 to 65 years. Any patient with an uncontrolled infection, another autoimmune disease, pregnancy or lactation was excluded. Clinical symptoms, serum thyroxine and TRAb, thyroid ultrasound, and orbital computed tomography formed the basis for the diagnoses. The TCR CDR3 was subjected to a first round of RT-PCR using the HTBI primer set and the Qiagen OneStep RT-PCR kit. Most expanded thyroid clonotypes (frequency above 0.001) were also detected in blood, suggesting blood repertoires may reflect thyroid immune responses. A model built on a 13 V-J signature distinguished ophthalmopathy from stable hyperthyroidism, reaching about 88% sensitivity and under 84% specificity in cross-validation and 80%/75% in testing. In validation, the model predicted progression to ophthalmopathy with just under 71% sensitivity and about 73% specificity, a median of around six months before onset. TCR V-J signatures able to tell the groups apart were searched for in a discovery cohort of 90 to 100 patients, of whom more than 40 had Graves' ophthalmopathy and roughly 57 had stable Graves' hyperthyroidism. Prospective prediction of ophthalmopathy was tested in an independent validation cohort of 18 to 20 hyperthyroidism patients and some 17 patients who later progressed to ophthalmopathy. The approximately 98 discovery patients were randomly divided into training and test sets at a 7:3 ratio. Thyroid tissue and blood T-cell repertoires from about six Graves' hyperthyroidism patients were also compared in the study. After sampling, hyperthyroidism patients received methimazole starting at 30 mg daily, and ophthalmopathy patients received high-dose intravenous methylprednisolone. Libraries were constructed in a second round of multiplex PCR, after which size selection and purification were carried out. Paired-end sequencing of the libraries was performed with 100 bp reads on an Illumina HiSeq2000. Raw data were processed with SOAPnuke, discarding reads with adapters, uncalled bases, mean Phred below 15, or no exact constant-primer or identifier match. COPE v1.2.5 was used to merge the high-quality paired reads, and each unique nucleotide sequence was defined as a clonotype. Clonotypes were aligned to IMGT TRBV, TRBD and TRBJ reference segments using MiTCR v1.1. Only V-J combinations with frequency above 0.0001, covering about 99% of repertoires, were analysed. A TCS score was defined as the ratio of F50 (clonal expansion) to E x V (chaos), with BLOSUM62-based TCRdist applied between CDR3 peptides within each V-J. Welch's t-statistics and random forest reduced 450 to 600 V-J features to roughly 13, which were used in a naive Bayes classifier (R e1071). Sample size was not statistically predetermined, and blinding of investigators to group allocation was not performed. The paper reports TCR Vbeta CDR3 sequencing of approximately 140 peripheral blood samples: approximately 43 ophthalmopathy, 70 to 85 hyperthyroidism and 17 progressor patients.

This receptor was taken from a woman in her 40s with Graves disease. Donor details come from another sample of the same person, matched by shared clones. The input for sequencing was peripheral blood mononuclear cells (PBMCs), taken at new diagnosis, from a patient treated with antithyroid drugs. Recombination connected TRBV12-3 or TRBV12-4 to TRBJ1-6; the D gene cannot be resolved reliably. The sequenced DNA is TGTGCCAGCAGTTTTACCATTGATTCACCCCTCCACTTT. This codes for CASSFTIDSPLHF.